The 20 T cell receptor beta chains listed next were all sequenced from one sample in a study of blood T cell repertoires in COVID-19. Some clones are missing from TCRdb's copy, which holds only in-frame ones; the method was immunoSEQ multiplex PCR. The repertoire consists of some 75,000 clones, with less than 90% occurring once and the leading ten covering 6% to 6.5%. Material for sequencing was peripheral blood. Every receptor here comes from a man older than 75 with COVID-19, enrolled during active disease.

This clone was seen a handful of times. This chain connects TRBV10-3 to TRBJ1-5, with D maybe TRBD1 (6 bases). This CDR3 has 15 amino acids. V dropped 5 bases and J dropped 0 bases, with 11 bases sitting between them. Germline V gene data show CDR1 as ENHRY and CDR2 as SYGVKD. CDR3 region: CAISSGQPSNQPQHF. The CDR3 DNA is TGTGCCATCAGTTCGGGACAACCTAGCAATCAGCCCCAGCATTTT.

DNA of the CDR3: TGTGCCAGCAGTGAAGAGACAGGGGGACACAATGAGCAGTTCTTC. Its translation: CASSEETGGHNEQFF. The chain is built from TRBV2 and TRBJ2-1; 9 bases match TRBD1. Germline loops: CDR1 SNHLY, CDR2 FYNNEI. The J segment lost 5 bases and the V segment lost 1 base, leaving 3 bases of the junction unmatched. This CDR3 comprises 15 residues.

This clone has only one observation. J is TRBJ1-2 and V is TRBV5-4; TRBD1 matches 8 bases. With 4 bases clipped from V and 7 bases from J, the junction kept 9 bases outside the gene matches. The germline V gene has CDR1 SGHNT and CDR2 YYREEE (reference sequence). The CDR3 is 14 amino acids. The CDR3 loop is CASSPAGQEGGYTF. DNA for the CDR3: TGTGCCAGCAGCCCCGCGGGACAGGAGGGTGGCTACACCTTC.

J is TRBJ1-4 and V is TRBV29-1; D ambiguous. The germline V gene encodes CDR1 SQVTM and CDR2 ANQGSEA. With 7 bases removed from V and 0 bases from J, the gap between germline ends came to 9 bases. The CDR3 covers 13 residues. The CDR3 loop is CSAQASTNEKLFF. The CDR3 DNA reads TGCAGCGCCCAGGCCTCAACTAATGAAAAACTGTTTTTT.

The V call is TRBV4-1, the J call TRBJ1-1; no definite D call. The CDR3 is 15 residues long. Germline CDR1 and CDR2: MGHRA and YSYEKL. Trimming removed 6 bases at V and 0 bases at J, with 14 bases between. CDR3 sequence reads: CASRKEVQLNTEAFF. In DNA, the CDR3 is TGCGCCAGCAGAAAGGAGGTACAGCTGAACACTGAAGCTTTCTTT.

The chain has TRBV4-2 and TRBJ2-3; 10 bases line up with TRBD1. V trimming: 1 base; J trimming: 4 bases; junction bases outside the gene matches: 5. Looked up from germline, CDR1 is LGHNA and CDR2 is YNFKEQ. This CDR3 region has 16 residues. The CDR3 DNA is TGTGCCAGCAGCCAAGGGGGACAGGGGATATCAGATACGCAGTATTTT. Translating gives CASSQGGQGISDTQYF.

The CDR3 loop reads CASSEDTEAFF. The CDR3 bases are TGTGCCAGTAGTGAGGACACTGAAGCTTTCTTT. V is TRBV19 and J is TRBJ1-1; D not certain. Deletions cut 5 bases from V and 3 bases from J, with 4 bases between. Germline CDR1 and CDR2: LNHDA and SQIVND (reference sequence). CDR3 length equals 11 residues.

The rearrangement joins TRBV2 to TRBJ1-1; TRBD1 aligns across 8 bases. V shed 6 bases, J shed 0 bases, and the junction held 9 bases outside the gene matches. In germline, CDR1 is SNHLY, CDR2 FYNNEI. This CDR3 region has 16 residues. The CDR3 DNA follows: TGTGCCAGCAGAGGCGAGACAGGGGTCATGAACACTGAAGCTTTCTTT. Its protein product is CASRGETGVMNTEAFF.

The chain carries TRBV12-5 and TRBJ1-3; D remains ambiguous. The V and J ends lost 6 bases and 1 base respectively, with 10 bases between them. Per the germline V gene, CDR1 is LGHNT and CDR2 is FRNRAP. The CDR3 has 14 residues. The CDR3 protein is CASGLTDSGNTIYF. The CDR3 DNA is TGTGCTAGTGGCCTTACAGATTCTGGAAACACCATATATTTT.

CDR3 region: CASSPAGRNIQYF. The CDR3 nucleotides read TGTGCCAGCAGCCCGGCAGGGCGAAACATTCAGTACTTC. The chain couples TRBV12-3 or TRBV12-4 to TRBJ2-4; a weak D match, TRBD1 (5 bases). CDR3 length equals 13 residues. V was trimmed by 6 bases and J by 6 bases, leaving 12 bases between them.

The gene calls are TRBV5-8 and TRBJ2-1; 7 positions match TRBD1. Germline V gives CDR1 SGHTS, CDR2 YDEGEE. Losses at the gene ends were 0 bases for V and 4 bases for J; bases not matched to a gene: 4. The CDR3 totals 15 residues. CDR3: CASSLGTGAYNEQFF. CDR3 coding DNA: TGTGCCAGCAGCTTGGGAACAGGGGCTTACAATGAGCAGTTCTTC.

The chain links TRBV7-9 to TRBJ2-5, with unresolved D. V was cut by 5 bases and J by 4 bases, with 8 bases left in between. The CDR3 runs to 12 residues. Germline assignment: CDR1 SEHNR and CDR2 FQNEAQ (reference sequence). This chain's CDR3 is CASSLSGETQYF. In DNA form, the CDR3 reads TGTGCCAGCAGCCTTTCGGGAGAGACCCAGTACTTC. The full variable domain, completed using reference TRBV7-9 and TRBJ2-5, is DTGVSQNPRHKITKRGQNVTFRCDPISEHNRLYWYRQTLGQGPEFLTYFQNEAQLEKSRLLSDRFSAERPKGSFSTLEIQRTEQGDSAMYLCASSLSGETQYFGPGTRLLVL.

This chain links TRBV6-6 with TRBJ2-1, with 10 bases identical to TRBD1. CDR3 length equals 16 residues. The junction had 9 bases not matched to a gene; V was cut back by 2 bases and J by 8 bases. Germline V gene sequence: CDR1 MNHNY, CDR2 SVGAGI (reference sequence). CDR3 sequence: CASSYPRTGGWYEQFF. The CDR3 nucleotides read TGTGCCAGCAGTTACCCGCGGACAGGGGGGTGGTATGAGCAGTTCTTC.

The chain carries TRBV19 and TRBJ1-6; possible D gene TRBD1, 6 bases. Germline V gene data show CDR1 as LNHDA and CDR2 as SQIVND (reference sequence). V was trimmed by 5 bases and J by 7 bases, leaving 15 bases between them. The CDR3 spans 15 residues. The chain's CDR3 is CASSLRQEGNSPLHF. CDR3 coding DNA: TGTGCCAGTAGTCTAAGACAGGAAGGGAATTCACCCCTCCACTTT.

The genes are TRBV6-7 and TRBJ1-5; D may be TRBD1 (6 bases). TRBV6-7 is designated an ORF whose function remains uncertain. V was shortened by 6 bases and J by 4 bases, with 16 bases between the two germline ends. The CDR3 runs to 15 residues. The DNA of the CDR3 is TGTGCCAGCAGCCCCAGGGGACCTCAAAATCAGCCCCAGCATTTT. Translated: CASSPRGPQNQPQHF.

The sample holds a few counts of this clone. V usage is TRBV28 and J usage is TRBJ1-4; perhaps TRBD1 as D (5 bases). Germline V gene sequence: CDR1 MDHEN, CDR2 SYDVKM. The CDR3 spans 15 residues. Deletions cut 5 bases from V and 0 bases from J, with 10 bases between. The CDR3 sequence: CASSGRRATNEKLFF. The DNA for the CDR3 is TGTGCCAGCAGTGGACGCAGGGCAACTAATGAAAAACTGTTTTTT. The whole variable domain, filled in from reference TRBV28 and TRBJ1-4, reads DVKVTQSSRYLVKRTGEKVFLECVQDMDHENMFWYRQDPGLGLRLIYFSYDVKMKEKGDIPEGYSVSREKKERFSLILESASTNQTSMYLCASSGRRATNEKLFFGSGTQLSVL.

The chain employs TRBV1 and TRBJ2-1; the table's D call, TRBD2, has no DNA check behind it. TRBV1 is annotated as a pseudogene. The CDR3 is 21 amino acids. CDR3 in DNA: TGCACCAGCAGCCAAGACCCACTAGCGGGGGGCCTAATTAGCTCCTACAATGAGCAGTTCTTC. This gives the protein CTSSQDPLAGGLISSYNEQFF.

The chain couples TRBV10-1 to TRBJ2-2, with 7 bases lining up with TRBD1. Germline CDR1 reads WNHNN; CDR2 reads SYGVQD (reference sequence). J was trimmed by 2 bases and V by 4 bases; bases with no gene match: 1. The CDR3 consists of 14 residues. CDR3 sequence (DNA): TGCGCCAGCAGTGGGGACAGAAACACCGGGGAGCTGTTTTTT. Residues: CASSGDRNTGELFF.

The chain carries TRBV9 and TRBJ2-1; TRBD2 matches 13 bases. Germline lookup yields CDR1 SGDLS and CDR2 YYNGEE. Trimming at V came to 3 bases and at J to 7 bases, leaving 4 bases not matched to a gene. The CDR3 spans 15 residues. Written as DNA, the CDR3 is TGTGCCAGCAGCGCTGGGACTAGCGGGGTTAATGAGCAGTTCTTC. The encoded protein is CASSAGTSGVNEQFF.

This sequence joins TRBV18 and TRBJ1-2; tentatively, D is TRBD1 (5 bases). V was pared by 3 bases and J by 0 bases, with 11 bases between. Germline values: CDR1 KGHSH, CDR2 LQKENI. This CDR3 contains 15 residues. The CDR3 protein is CASSPYRNANYGYTF. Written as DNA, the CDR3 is TGTGCCAGCTCACCCTACAGGAACGCTAACTATGGCTACACCTTC.